This record covers a single TCR beta chain. Its antigen is unknown. This same CDR3 is encoded by further DNA sequences in the sample. These data are taken from a study of shared clonotypes between healthy human individuals. Study-wide context: Every donor yielded three CD4 naive, three CD4 memory, two CD8 naive and one CD8 memory plate.

Notes on the study in general: Larger estimated richness was generally recorded for naive subsets relative to memory subsets. Rarefaction revealed incomplete sorted-subset sequencing despite large depth. Since donors were few, the genetic and exposure-history diversity represented was limited.

Germline V gene lookup returns CDR1 SGHTA and CDR2 FQGNSA. The CDR3 loop spans 15 amino acids. Deletions cut 5 bases from V and 1 base from J, with 12 bases between. Assay used: immunoSEQ multiplex PCR; TCRdb lists only in-frame clones, some missing. The table shows 600,000 to 750,000 clones, with just under 75% occurring only once. This clonotype was obtained from a woman aged 25 to 39 in good health. The material sequenced was memory CD4+ T cells sorted from blood. Subset reported: CD45RA-negative fraction. This sequence joins TRBV7-2 and TRBJ1-5; D might be TRBD1 (5 bases). The CDR3 DNA sequence: TGTGCCAGCAGCACCGACAGCCTCAGCAATCAGCCCCAGCATTTT. This sequence encodes CASSTDSLSNQPQHF.